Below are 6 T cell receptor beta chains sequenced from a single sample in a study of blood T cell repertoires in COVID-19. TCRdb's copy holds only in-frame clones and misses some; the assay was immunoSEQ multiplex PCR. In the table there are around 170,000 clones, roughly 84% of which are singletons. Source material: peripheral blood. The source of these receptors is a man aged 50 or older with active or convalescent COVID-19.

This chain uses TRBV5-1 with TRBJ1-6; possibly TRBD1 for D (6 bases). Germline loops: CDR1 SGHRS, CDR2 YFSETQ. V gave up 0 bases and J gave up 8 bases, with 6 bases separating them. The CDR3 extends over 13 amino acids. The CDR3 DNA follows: TGCGCCAGCAGCTTGGGACAGGATTCACCCCTCCACTTT. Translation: CASSLGQDSPLHF.

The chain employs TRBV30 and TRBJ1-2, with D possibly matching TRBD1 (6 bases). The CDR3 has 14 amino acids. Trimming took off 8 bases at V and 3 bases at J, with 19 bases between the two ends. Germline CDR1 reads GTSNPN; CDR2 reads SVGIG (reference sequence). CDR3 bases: TGTGCCCGACGGGGGGGCGGAGAAGACTATGGCTACACCTTC. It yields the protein CARRGGGEDYGYTF.

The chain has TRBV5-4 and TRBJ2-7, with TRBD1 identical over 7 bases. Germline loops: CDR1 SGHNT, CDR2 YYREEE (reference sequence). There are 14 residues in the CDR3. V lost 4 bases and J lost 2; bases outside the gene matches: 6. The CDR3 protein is CASSPGTETYEQYF. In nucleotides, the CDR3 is TGTGCCAGCAGCCCCGGGACAGAGACCTACGAGCAGTACTTC.

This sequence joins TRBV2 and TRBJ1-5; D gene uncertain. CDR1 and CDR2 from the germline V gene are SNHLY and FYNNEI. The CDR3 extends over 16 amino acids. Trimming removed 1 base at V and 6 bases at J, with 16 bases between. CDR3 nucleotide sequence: TGTGCCAGCAGTGAAGGCCCTCGGCAGGTTTTTCAGCCCCAGCATTTT. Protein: CASSEGPRQVFQPQHF.

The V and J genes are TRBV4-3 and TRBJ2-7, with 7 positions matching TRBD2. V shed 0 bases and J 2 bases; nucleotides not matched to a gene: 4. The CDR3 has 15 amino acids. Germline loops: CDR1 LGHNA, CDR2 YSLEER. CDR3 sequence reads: CASSQDRLAAYEQYF. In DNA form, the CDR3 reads TGCGCCAGCAGCCAAGATCGGCTAGCGGCCTACGAGCAGTACTTC.

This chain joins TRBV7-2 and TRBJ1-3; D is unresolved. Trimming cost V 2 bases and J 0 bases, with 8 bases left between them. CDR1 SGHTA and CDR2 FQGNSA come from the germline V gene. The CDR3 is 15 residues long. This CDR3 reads CASSLSRHSGNTIYF. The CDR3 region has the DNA TGTGCCAGCAGCTTAAGCCGACACTCTGGAAACACCATATATTTT.